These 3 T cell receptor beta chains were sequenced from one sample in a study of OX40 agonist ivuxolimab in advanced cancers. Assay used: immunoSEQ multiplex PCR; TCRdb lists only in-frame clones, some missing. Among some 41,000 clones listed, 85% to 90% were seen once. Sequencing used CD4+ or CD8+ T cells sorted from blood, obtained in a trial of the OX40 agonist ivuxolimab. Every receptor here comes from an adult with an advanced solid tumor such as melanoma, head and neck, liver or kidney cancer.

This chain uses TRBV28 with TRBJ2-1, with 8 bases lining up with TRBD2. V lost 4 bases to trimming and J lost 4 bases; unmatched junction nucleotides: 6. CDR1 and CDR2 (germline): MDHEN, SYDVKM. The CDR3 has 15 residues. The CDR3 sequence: CASSSHGTSYNEQFF. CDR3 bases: TGTGCCAGCAGTTCCCATGGGACTAGTTACAATGAGCAGTTCTTC.

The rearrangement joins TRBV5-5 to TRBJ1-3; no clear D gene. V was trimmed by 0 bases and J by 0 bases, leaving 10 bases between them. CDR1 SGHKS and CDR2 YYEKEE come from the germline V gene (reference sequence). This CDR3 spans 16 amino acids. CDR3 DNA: TGTGCCAGCAGCTTGGCGGCAGTCCACTCTGGAAACACCATATATTTT. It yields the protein CASSLAAVHSGNTIYF.

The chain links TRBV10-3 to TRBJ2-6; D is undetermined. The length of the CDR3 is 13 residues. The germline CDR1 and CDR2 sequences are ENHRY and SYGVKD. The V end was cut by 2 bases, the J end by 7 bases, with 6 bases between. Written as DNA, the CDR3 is TGTGCCATCAGTGAGGGTTCAGCCAACGTCCTGACTTTC. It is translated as CAISEGSANVLTF.